The TCR beta chain described here comes from a study of cytomegalovirus exposure and HLA in healthy donors. The study sampled nominally healthy donors, though unrecorded immune exposures were likely. General study points: As was reported, the HLA-A and HLA-B alleles of most subjects were accurately predicted from TCR beta sequences.

Trimming cost V 4 bases and J 5 bases, with 15 bases left between them. The CDR3 extends over 15 amino acids. From germline, CDR1 is SGHRS and CDR2 YFSETQ. Concerning this clone itself: No antigen is known for it.

60 Vbeta and 13 Jbeta primers were used in PCR. The protocol was immunoSEQ multiplex PCR, while the TCRdb copy is restricted to in-frame clones and leaves out a portion. There are more than 150,000 clones in the sample; about 88% occur only once, and 0.2% to 0.3% lies in the top ten. The chain has TRBV5-1 and TRBJ2-2, with D perhaps matching TRBD1 (6 bases). The source is a girl under two years old in good health and CMV-seronegative. Sequencing input: PBMCs. The CDR3 DNA reads as TGCGCCAGCAGCCGACAGGAGGTTCTAACCGGGGAGCTGTTTTTT. This encodes CASSRQEVLTGELFF.